The rows below give T cell receptor beta chains drawn from one sample of a study of blood T cell repertoires in COVID-19. Method: immunoSEQ multiplex PCR; TCRdb's copy keeps in-frame clones and lacks some. The sample has 140,000 or so clones; roughly nine tenths are singletons. The sample consisted of peripheral blood. Every receptor here comes from a woman between 55 and 75 years old with active COVID-19. Each CDR3 is given with its conserved first and last residue. The order of the fields is clone size, J gene, CDR3 length, D gene, V gene, CDR3 DNA, CDR3 protein. D genes are given only for firm matches. The size field is filled for only some rows; it gives once, few, many or a size class.

>NA|TRBJ2-7|15|TRBD1|TRBV28
TGTGCCAGCAGGCTAGGGACAGGTGGAGCCTACGAGCAGTACTTC
CASRLGTGGAYEQYF
>NA|TRBJ2-1|11|NA|TRBV7-9
TGTGCCAGCAGCCCCCAGGACTATGGGTTCTTC
CASSPQDYGFF
>NA|TRBJ2-1|17|TRBD2|TRBV9
TGTGCCAGCAGCGTAGAGGGGGGAGTAGCGGGAGTATCTGAGCAGTTCTTC
CASSVEGGVAGVSEQFF
>NA|TRBJ1-2|17|TRBD1|TRBV6-4
TGTGCCAGCAGTGACACCCCCGGGACAGGGGACTTCTATGGCTACACCTTC
CASSDTPGTGDFYGYTF
>NA|TRBJ1-4|14|NA|TRBV7-2
TGTGCCAGCAGCCAACAGGGTTTGGGGGAAAAACTGTTTTTT
CASSQQGLGEKLFF
>NA|TRBJ2-7|14|NA|TRBV19
TGTGCCAGTAGGGGGCTGACAGACTGGAACGAGCAGTACTTC
CASRGLTDWNEQYF
>few|TRBJ1-1|17|TRBD1|TRBV4-1
TGCGCCAGCAGCTCTAGGGACAGGGGGCGCGGTAAAACTGAAGCTTTCTTT
CASSSRDRGRGKTEAFF
>NA|TRBJ2-1|20|TRBD2|TRBV15
TGTGCCACCAGCGGATATAAAAGGGGGACTAGCGGGAGCTCCTACAATGAGCAGTTCTTC
CATSGYKRGTSGSSYNEQFF
>NA|TRBJ1-5|14|NA|TRBV28
TGTGCCAGCAGTTTACCGGGGGGCAATCAGCCCCAGCATTTT
CASSLPGGNQPQHF
>NA|TRBJ2-3|18|TRBD2|TRBV24-1
TGTGCCACCAGTGATTTGATTCCTTGGGGGAGGGCCACAGATACGCAGTATTTT
CATSDLIPWGRATDTQYF
>NA|TRBJ2-7|12|NA|TRBV3-1/TRBV3-2
TGTGCCAGCAGAGCGGGTGACTACGAGCAGTACTTC
CASRAGDYEQYF
>NA|TRBJ2-6|15|NA|TRBV4-1
TGCGCCAGCAGCCAAAACAGGGCTGGGGCCAACGTCCTGACTTTC
CASSQNRAGANVLTF
>NA|TRBJ2-5|11|NA|TRBV20-1
TGCAGTGCTCAGAGGGCGGACGCCCAGTACTTC
CSAQRADAQYF
>NA|TRBJ2-1|16|TRBD2|TRBV5-6
TGTGCCAGCAACACCTTAAGGCGGGAGCGCTACAATGAGCAGTTCTTC
CASNTLRRERYNEQFF
>once|TRBJ2-1|19|TRBD2|TRBV3-1/TRBV3-2
TGTGCCAGCAGCCAAGGAGGAGGGATAGCGGGAGGGCCTTACAATGAGCAGTTCTTC
CASSQGGGIAGGPYNEQFF
>NA|TRBJ1-1|14|NA|TRBV6-2/TRBV6-3
TGTGCCAGCAGTTACGATTTGTACGGCACTGAAGCTTTCTTT
CASSYDLYGTEAFF
>few|TRBJ2-3|15|TRBD1|TRBV18
TGTGCCAGCTCACCTGACAGGGGGATCACAGATACGCAGTATTTT
CASSPDRGITDTQYF
>NA|TRBJ1-2|13|NA|TRBV11-2
TGTGCCAGCAGACCAGCACAGGGCAACGGCTACACCTTC
CASRPAQGNGYTF
>NA|TRBJ2-5|16|TRBD1|TRBV28
TGTGCCAGCAGTTTACCCGCAGGGGGCCCCGTCGAGACCCAGTACTTC
CASSLPAGGPVETQYF
>NA|TRBJ1-2|14|NA|TRBV19
TGTGCCAGTAGTAACCGGGACACCTACTATGGCTACACCTTC
CASSNRDTYYGYTF
>NA|TRBJ1-1|16|NA|TRBV4-3
TGCGCCAGCAGCCAAAACCGGGTAAACATGAACACTGAAGCTTTCTTT
CASSQNRVNMNTEAFF
>NA|TRBJ2-7|12|NA|TRBV21-1
TGTGCCGGGGACAGGGGGGGCTACGAGCAGTACTTC
CAGDRGGYEQYF
>NA|TRBJ2-3|16|NA|TRBV5-1
TGCGCCAGCAGTTCCGCTACAGGGTCTAGCACAGATACGCAGTATTTT
CASSSATGSSTDTQYF
>NA|TRBJ2-3|15|TRBD1|TRBV5-4
TGTGCCAGCAGCTCTCGACAGGGTCTATCAGATACGCAGTATTTT
CASSSRQGLSDTQYF
>NA|TRBJ2-7|12|NA|TRBV20-1
TGCAGTGCTAGTGGTCGGGAGTACGAGCAGTACTTC
CSASGREYEQYF
>NA|TRBJ2-7|16|NA|TRBV6-2/TRBV6-3
TGTGCCAGCAGTTACTCGAGGGGACACCAAACCTACGAGCAGTACTTC
CASSYSRGHQTYEQYF
>once|TRBJ2-5|13|NA|TRBV10-3
TGTGCCATCAGTACTACGCTACAAGAGACCCAGTACTTC
CAISTTLQETQYF
>NA|TRBJ1-1|15|TRBD1|TRBV3-1/TRBV3-2
TGTGCCAGCAGCCTACCAGGGGGCGGGGTGACTGAAGCTTTCTTT
CASSLPGGGVTEAFF
>NA|TRBJ2-7|15|NA|TRBV5-4
TGTGCCAGCAGCTTGGGGCTAGCGAGTTTAGGGGAGCAGTACTTC
CASSLGLASLGEQYF
>NA|TRBJ2-3|15|TRBD2|TRBV13
TGTGCCAGCAGCCGTCAACTAGCGGTCACAGATACGCAGTATTTT
CASSRQLAVTDTQYF
>NA|TRBJ2-7|13|NA|TRBV7-8
TGTGCCAGCAGCTTATACGGGGTAAACGAGCAGTACTTC
CASSLYGVNEQYF
>NA|TRBJ2-5|19|TRBD1|TRBV28
TGTGCCAGCAGTACCACAGGGGCAACCAGCCATGACCCGGTGGAGACCCAGTACTTC
CASSTTGATSHDPVETQYF
>NA|TRBJ2-2|15|TRBD2|TRBV6-2/TRBV6-3
TGTGCCAGCAGTTACGTCGCGGGAGAGGCCGGGGAGCTGTTTTTT
CASSYVAGEAGELFF
>NA|TRBJ1-2|13|NA|TRBV20-1
TGCAGTGCTAGTACCGGGACAACGGATGGCTACACCTTC
CSASTGTTDGYTF
>once|TRBJ2-3|14|TRBD2|TRBV3-1/TRBV3-2
TGTGCCAGCAGCCACAGCGGGAGAACAGATACGCAGTATTTT
CASSHSGRTDTQYF
>NA|TRBJ2-3|17|NA|TRBV30
TGTGCCTGGACTCCCTTAGCTGCTGACTCTAGCACAGATACGCAGTATTTT
CAWTPLAADSSTDTQYF
>NA|TRBJ2-3|15|TRBD1|TRBV24-1
TGTGCCACCAGTGATTTGGTAGGGACAGCTTATACGCAGTATTTT
CATSDLVGTAYTQYF
>few|TRBJ2-7|18|TRBD2|TRBV4-1
TGCGCCAGCAGCCAAGTGTTGTTTCTAGTGGGAGGGGCGCGTGAGCAGTACTTC
CASSQVLFLVGGAREQYF
>NA|TRBJ2-2|18|TRBD2|TRBV7-2
TGTGCCAGCAGCTTAGTCGCGTTCAGAGCGGGAGGGACCGGGGAGCTGTTTTTT
CASSLVAFRAGGTGELFF
>NA|TRBJ2-5|20|TRBD2|TRBV5-1
TGCGCCAGCAGCCCTACGGGGTTCACTAGGACTAGCGGGAGACGGGAGACCCAGTACTTC
CASSPTGFTRTSGRRETQYF
>NA|TRBJ1-1|13|NA|TRBV4-3
TGCGCCAGCAGCCAAGAGGTGGACAGTGAAGCTTTCTTT
CASSQEVDSEAFF
>NA|TRBJ2-7|13|NA|TRBV30
TGTGCCTGGAGTGTCGTCGGGGTCGGCGAGCAGTACTTC
CAWSVVGVGEQYF
>NA|TRBJ2-7|16|TRBD1|TRBV4-1
TGCGCCAGCAGCCTCAAACAGGGGTCCGACTCCTACGAGCAGTACTTC
CASSLKQGSDSYEQYF
>NA|TRBJ2-5|14|TRBD1|TRBV6-2/TRBV6-3
TGTGCCAGCAGTGTGGACAGGGATCAAGAGACCCAGTACTTC
CASSVDRDQETQYF
>NA|TRBJ1-2|10|NA|TRBV28
TGTGCCAGCGGGAGGTTGGGCTACACCTTC
CASGRLGYTF
>NA|TRBJ1-2|12|TRBD1|TRBV5-1
TGCGCCAGCAGCCGGGACAGGGGGGACTACACCTTC
CASSRDRGDYTF
>NA|TRBJ1-6|14|NA|TRBV6-5
TGTGCCAGCAGCAACGGACAGAACTACTCACCCCTCCACTTT
CASSNGQNYSPLHF
>NA|TRBJ1-1|14|NA|TRBV6-5
TGTGCCAGCAGTCTAAGACAGGTGAACACTGAAGCTTTCTTT
CASSLRQVNTEAFF
>NA|TRBJ2-1|15|TRBD2|TRBV6-5
TGTGCCAGCAGCCGGAGCGGGAGTGGTTACAATGAGCAGTTCTTC
CASSRSGSGYNEQFF
>NA|TRBJ2-1|14|TRBD1|TRBV6-5
TGTGCCAGCAGTTACGGTCAGGGGGCTAGTGAGCAGTTCTTC
CASSYGQGASEQFF
>NA|TRBJ2-1|16|NA|TRBV5-6
TGTGCCAGCATCCCCCTGGGGAGGGACATATACAATGAGCAGTTCTTC
CASIPLGRDIYNEQFF
>NA|TRBJ2-2|17|TRBD2|TRBV5-4
TGTGCCAGCAGCTTGGTGGCGGGAGTAGCGAACACCGGGGAGCTGTTTTTT
CASSLVAGVANTGELFF
>few|TRBJ1-2|15|TRBD1|TRBV7-2
TGTGCCAGCAGCCTCGGACAGGGTCGTAACTATGGCTACACCTTC
CASSLGQGRNYGYTF
>NA|TRBJ1-4|16|TRBD1|TRBV24-1
TGTGCCACCAGTGATTCAGGGACAGGGGCAGGTGAAAAACTGTTTTTT
CATSDSGTGAGEKLFF
>NA|TRBJ2-1|16|NA|TRBV7-2
TGTGCCAGCAGTTCCAGGAGGGCGCTCCCCGGCAATGAGCAGTTCTTC
CASSSRRALPGNEQFF
>NA|TRBJ2-7|16|TRBD2|TRBV5-4
TGTGCCAGCAGCTTGGGGGCGGGAGCATCTCCCTACGAGCAGTACTTC
CASSLGAGASPYEQYF
>NA|TRBJ1-2|15|NA|TRBV7-9
TGTGCCAGCAGCTTAGACAGAGGGATCTCCTATGGCTACACCTTC
CASSLDRGISYGYTF
>NA|TRBJ1-5|14|NA|TRBV5-5
TGTGCCAGCAGCTTGGGGGGCAGCAATCAGCCCCAGCATTTT
CASSLGGSNQPQHF
>NA|TRBJ1-1|13|TRBD1|TRBV12-3/TRBV12-4
TGTGCCAGCAGTTTGGTTCAGGGACAGGAAGCTTTCTTT
CASSLVQGQEAFF